The clone carrying this T cell receptor (beta chain) came up a few times. Its specificity is unknown. The sample originates from a study of CD8 T cell repertoires and HIV-1 epitope variants. Study overall: Controls included no peptide, Ebola AY9 epitope, and a CMV, EBV, flu pool.

Germline lookup yields CDR1 SNHLY and CDR2 FYNNEI. This CDR3 comprises 13 residues. The V end lost 7 bases, the J end lost 0 bases, and 4 bases lay between the germline ends. Clones were read by immunoSEQ multiplex PCR, and TCRdb kept only the in-frame ones, dropping some. This table holds thousands of clones, roughly 76% found once. The chain joins TRBV2 to TRBJ1-6; D remains unclear. The TCR comes from a male donor with HIV. Sequenced: cultured CD8+ T cells derived from PBMCs. Written as DNA, the CDR3 is TGTGCCAGCAAAAGCTCCTATAATTCACCCCTCCACTTT. This translates into CASKSSYNSPLHF.